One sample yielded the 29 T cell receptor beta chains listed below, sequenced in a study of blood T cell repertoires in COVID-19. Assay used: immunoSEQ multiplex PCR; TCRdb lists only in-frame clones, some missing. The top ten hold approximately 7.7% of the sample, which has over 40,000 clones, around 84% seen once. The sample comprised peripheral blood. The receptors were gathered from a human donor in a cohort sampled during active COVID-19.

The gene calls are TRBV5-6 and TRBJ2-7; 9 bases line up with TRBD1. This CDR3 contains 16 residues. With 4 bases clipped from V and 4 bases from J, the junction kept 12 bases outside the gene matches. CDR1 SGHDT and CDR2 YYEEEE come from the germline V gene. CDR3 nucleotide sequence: TGTGCCAGCAGCACTGGGGCGGGACAGGGCTCGTACGAGCAGTACTTC. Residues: CASSTGAGQGSYEQYF.

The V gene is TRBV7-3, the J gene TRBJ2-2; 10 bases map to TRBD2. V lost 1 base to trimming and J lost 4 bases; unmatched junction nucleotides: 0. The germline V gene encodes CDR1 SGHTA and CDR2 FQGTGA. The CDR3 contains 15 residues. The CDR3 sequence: CASSLRLAGTGELFF. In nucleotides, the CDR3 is TGTGCCAGCAGCTTAAGACTAGCGGGCACCGGGGAGCTGTTTTTT.

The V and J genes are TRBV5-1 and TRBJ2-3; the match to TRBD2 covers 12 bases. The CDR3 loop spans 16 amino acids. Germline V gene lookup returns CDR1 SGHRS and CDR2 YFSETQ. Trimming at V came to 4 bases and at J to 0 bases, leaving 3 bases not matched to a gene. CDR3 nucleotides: TGCGCCAGCAGCGTCGGGACTAGCGGGAGCACAGATACGCAGTATTTT. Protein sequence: CASSVGTSGSTDTQYF.

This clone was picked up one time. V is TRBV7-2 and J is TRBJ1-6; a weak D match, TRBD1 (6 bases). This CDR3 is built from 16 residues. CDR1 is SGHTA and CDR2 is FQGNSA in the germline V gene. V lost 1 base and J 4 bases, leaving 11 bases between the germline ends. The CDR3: CASSLGGGPYNSPLHF. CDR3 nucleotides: TGTGCCAGCAGCTTAGGGGGGGGGCCTTATAATTCACCCCTCCACTTT.

CDR3 nucleotides: TGTGCCAGCAGTCCGGGACTAGCGGGACCCGGGGAGCTGTTTTTT. Translated, it gives CASSPGLAGPGELFF. V and J are TRBV6-6 and TRBJ2-2, with TRBD2 identical over 13 bases. Germline V CDR1 and CDR2: MNHNY, SVGAGI (reference sequence). This CDR3 region has 15 residues. After removal of 5 bases from V and 6 bases from J, the junction contained 3 bases not matched to a gene.

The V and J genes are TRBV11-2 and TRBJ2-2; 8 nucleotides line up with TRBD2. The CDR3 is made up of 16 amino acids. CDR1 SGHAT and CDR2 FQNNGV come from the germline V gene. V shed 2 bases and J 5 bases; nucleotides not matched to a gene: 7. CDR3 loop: CASSLLASGFTGELFF. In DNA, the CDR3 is TGTGCCAGCAGCTTATTGGCTAGCGGGTTTACCGGGGAGCTGTTTTTT.

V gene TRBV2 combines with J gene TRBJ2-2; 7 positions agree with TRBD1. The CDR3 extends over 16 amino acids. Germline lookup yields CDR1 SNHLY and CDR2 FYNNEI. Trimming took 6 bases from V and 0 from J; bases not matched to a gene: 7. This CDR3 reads CASRQDRFANTGELFF. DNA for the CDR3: TGTGCCAGCAGACAGGACAGGTTCGCGAACACCGGGGAGCTGTTTTTT. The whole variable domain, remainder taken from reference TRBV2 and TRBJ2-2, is EPEVTQTPSHQVTQMGQEVILRCVPISNHLYFYWYRQILGQKVEFLVSFYNNEISEKSEIFDDQFSVERPDGSNFTLKIRSTKLEDSAMYFCASRQDRFANTGELFFGEGSRLTVL.

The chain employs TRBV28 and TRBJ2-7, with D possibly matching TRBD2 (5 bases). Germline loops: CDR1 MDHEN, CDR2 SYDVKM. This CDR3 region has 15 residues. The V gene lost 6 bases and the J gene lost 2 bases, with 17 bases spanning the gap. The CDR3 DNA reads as TGTGCCAGCAGCACCCGCGGGCCGATCCCCTACGAGCAGTACTTC. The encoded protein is CASSTRGPIPYEQYF.

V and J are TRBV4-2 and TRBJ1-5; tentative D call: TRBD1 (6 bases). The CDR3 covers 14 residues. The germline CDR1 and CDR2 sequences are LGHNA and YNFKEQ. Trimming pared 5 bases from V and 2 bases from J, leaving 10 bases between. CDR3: CASSYRAGNQPQHF. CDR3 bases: TGTGCCAGCAGCTACAGGGCGGGCAATCAGCCCCAGCATTTT.

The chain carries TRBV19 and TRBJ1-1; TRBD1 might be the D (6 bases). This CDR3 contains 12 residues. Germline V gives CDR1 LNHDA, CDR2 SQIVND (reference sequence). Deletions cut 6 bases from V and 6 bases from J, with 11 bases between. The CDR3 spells CASSRGGSEAFF. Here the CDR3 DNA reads TGTGCCAGTAGCCGAGGGGGATCTGAAGCTTTCTTT. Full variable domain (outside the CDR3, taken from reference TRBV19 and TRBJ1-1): DGGITQSPKYLFRKEGQNVTLSCEQNLNHDAMYWYRQDPGQGLRLIYYSQIVNDFQKGDIAEGYSVSREKKESFPLTVTSAQKNPTAFYLCASSRGGSEAFFGQGTRLTVV.

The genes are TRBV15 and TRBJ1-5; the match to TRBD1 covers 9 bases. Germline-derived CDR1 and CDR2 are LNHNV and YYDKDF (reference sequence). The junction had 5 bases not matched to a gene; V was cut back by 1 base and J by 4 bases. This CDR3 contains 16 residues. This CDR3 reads CATSRGDRDKNQPQHF. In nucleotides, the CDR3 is TGTGCCACCAGCAGAGGGGACAGGGACAAAAATCAGCCCCAGCATTTT.

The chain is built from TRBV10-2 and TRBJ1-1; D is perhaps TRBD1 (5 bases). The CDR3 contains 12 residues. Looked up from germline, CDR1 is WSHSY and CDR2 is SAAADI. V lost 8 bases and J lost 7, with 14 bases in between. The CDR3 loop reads CASGPGHYEAFF. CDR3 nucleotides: TGCGCCAGCGGGCCCGGACACTATGAAGCTTTCTTT.

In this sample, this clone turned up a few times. As DNA, the CDR3 is TGTGCCAGCAGCTTAGAGCAACCGGGACAAGGCTACACCTTC. Amino acid sequence: CASSLEQPGQGYTF. The V gene is TRBV7-8, the J gene TRBJ1-2; D is possibly TRBD1 (6 bases). There are 14 residues in the CDR3. Germline V CDR1 and CDR2: SGHVS, FQNEAQ. V lost 1 base and J lost 8, with 14 bases in between.

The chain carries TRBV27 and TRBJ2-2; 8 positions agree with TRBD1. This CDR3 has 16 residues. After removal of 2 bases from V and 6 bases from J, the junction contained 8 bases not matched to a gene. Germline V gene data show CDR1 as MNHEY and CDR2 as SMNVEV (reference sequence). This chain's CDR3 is CASSLLGQEGPGELFF. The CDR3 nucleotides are TGTGCCAGCAGTTTACTGGGACAGGAGGGGCCCGGGGAGCTGTTTTTT.

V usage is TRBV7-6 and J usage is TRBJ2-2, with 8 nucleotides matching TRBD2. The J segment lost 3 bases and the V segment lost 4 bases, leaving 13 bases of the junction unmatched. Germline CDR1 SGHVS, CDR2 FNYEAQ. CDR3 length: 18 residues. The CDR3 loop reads CASSSSGWTSRHTGELFF. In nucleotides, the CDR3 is TGTGCCAGCAGCTCTAGCGGATGGACTAGCCGACACACCGGGGAGCTGTTTTTT.

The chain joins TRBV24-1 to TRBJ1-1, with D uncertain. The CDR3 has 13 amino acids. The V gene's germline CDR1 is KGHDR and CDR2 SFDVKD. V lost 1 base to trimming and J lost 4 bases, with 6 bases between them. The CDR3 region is CATSDFGFTEAFF. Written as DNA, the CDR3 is TGTGCCACCAGTGATTTTGGCTTCACTGAAGCTTTCTTT.

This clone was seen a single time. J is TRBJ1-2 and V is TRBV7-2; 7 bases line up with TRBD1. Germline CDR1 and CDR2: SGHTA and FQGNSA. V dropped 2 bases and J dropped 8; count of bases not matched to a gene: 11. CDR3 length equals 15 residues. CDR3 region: CASSLRQGIPGGYTF. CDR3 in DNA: TGTGCCAGCAGCTTACGACAGGGTATCCCAGGGGGCTACACCTTC.

The CDR3 here is CATSDVSGRFTDTQYF. CDR3 nucleotide sequence: TGTGCCACCAGTGATGTTAGCGGGAGATTCACAGATACGCAGTATTTT. This sequence joins TRBV24-1 and TRBJ2-3, with 9 bases identical to TRBD2. V lost 3 bases and J lost 2; bases outside the gene matches: 5. Germline CDR1 and CDR2: KGHDR and SFDVKD. The CDR3 has 16 residues.

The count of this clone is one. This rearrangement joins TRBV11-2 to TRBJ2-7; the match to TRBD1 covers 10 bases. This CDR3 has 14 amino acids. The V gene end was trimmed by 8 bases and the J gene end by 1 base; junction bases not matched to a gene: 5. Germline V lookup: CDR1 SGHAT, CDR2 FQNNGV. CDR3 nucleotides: TGTGCCAGCTGGCCGGGACAGGGGTCCTACGAGCAGTACTTC. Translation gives CASWPGQGSYEQYF.

The CDR3 loop is CASSRSGTAGHEQYF. As DNA, the CDR3 is TGTGCCAGCAGCCGTAGCGGGACGGCGGGCCACGAGCAGTACTTC. The rearrangement uses TRBV11-3 and TRBJ2-7; 8 nucleotides align to TRBD2. V trimming: 5 bases; J trimming: 5 bases; junction bases outside the gene matches: 11. The germline CDR1 and CDR2 sequences are SGHNT and YENEEA. The CDR3 has 15 residues.

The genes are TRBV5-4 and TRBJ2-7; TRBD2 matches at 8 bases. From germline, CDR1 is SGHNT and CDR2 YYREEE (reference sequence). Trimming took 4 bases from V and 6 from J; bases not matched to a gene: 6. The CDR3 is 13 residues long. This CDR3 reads CASSLSGTGEQYF. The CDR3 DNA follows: TGTGCCAGCAGCCTTAGCGGGACGGGCGAGCAGTACTTC.

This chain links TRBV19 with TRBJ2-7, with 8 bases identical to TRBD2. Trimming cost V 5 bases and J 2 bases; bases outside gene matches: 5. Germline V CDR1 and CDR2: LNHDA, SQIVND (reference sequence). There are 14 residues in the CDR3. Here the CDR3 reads CASSSTSDTYEQYF. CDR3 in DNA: TGTGCCAGTAGTTCGACTAGCGATACCTACGAGCAGTACTTC.

The CDR3 sequence: CASSGTGLSNQPQHF. The DNA of the CDR3 is TGTGCCAGTTCCGGGACAGGGTTATCAAATCAGCCCCAGCATTTT. This sequence joins TRBV19 and TRBJ1-5; TRBD1 aligns across 9 bases. V gave up 8 bases and J gave up 4 bases; unmatched junction bases: 9. Per germline, CDR1 LNHDA and CDR2 SQIVND (reference sequence). The CDR3 is made up of 15 amino acids. The full variable domain, completed using reference TRBV19 and TRBJ1-5, is DGGITQSPKYLFRKEGQNVTLSCEQNLNHDAMYWYRQDPGQGLRLIYYSQIVNDFQKGDIAEGYSVSREKKESFPLTVTSAQKNPTAFYLCASSGTGLSNQPQHFGDGTRLSIL.

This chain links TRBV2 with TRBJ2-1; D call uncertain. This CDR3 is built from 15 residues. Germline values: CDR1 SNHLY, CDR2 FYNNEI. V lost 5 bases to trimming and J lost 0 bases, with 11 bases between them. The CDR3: CASSPLTSSYNEQFF. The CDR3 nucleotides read TGTGCCAGCAGTCCTCTCACGAGCTCCTACAATGAGCAGTTCTTC.

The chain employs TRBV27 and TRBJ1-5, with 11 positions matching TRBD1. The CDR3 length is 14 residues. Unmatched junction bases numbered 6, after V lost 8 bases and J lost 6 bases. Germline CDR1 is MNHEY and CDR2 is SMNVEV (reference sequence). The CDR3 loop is CASWTGGASQPQHF. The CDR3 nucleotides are TGTGCCAGCTGGACAGGGGGCGCATCTCAGCCCCAGCATTTT.

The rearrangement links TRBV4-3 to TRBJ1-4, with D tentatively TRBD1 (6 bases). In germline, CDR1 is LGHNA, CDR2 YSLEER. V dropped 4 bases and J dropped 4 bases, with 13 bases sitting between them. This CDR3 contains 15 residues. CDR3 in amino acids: CASSRFGTFNEKLFF. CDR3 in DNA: TGCGCCAGCAGCCGGTTCGGGACATTTAATGAAAAACTGTTTTTT.

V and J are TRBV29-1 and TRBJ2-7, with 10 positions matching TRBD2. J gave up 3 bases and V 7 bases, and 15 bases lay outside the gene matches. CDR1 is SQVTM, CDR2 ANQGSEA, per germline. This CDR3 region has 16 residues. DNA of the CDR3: TGCAGCGCCCTGACTAGCGGGTCCCGGGGGTTCTACGAGCAGTACTTC. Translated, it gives CSALTSGSRGFYEQYF.

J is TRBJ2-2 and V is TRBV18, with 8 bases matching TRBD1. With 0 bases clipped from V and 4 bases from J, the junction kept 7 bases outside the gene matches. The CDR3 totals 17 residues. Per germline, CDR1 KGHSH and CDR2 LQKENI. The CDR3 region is CASSPPEQGAATGELFF. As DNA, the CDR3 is TGTGCCAGCTCACCACCGGAGCAGGGGGCGGCCACCGGGGAGCTGTTTTTT.

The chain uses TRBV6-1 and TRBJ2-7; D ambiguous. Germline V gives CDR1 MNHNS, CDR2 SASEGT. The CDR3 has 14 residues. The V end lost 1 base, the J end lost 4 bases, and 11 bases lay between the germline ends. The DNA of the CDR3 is TGTGCCAGCAGTGAAGAGCCAGGAATATACGAGCAGTACTTC. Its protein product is CASSEEPGIYEQYF.